The entry below gives a single T cell receptor beta chain sequence along with its context. Its antigen remains unknown. This sample stems from a study of shared clonotypes between healthy human individuals. In the study overall: Ranging from 18 to 49 in age, donors were two women and three men.

It was at deep level that the assay was run. Replicate PCRs were loaded with around 0.3 ug DNA from unsorted PBMC, about 30,000 T cell genomes. Generated by immunoSEQ multiplex PCR, the TCRdb table keeps only in-frame clones and is missing some. Here the sample spans about 480,000 clones, about four fifths being singletons. The germline V and J ends were trimmed by 5 bases and 4 bases, with 14 bases remaining between them. The CDR3 sequence is 14 residues long. From germline, CDR1 is SGHTA and CDR2 FQGTGA. Findings and limits, study-wide: The small donor group covered limited genetic and exposure diversity.

The receptor was isolated from a woman in her forties in good health. Some clones in this sample may be carry-over from other donors' samples. The gene calls are TRBV7-3 and TRBJ2-5, with D possibly being TRBD2 (6 bases). The sequencing sample was made of PBMCs. CDR3 residues: CASSARRDSETQYF. For the CDR3, the DNA is TGTGCCAGCAGCGCCAGACGGGACTCAGAGACCCAGTACTTC.